Below are 24 T cell receptor beta chains sequenced from a single sample in a study of naive and memory T cell subsets (dated by TCRdb to between 2016 and 2019). The library was produced with UMI-ligation and nested PCR. The listed sequencing device is Illumina MiSeq. The beta constant-region primer was an equimolar mix of two oligonucleotides covering both TRBC1 and TRBC2. The raw public reads went through TCRdb reprocessing: fastp at Q25, MiXCR clone calling, in-frame beta chains kept. Records with the same CDR3 protein are collapsed into one entry carrying the most frequent genes and DNA. The table for this sample lists roughly 140,000 distinct CDR3 sequences; over 15% of them were counted only once. Roughly 0.13% of the sample goes to the ten largest clones. The source material was naive CD4+ T cells from blood. The label giving this sample's cell subset or site can be read as: naive T cells, CD45RA high CD27+. These receptors originate from a human donor in good health.

The chain recombines TRBV5-1 with TRBJ2-3; D is perhaps TRBD2 (6 bases). The CDR3 loop spans 13 amino acids. Germline V gives CDR1 SGHRS, CDR2 YFSETQ. V shed 0 bases and J shed 5 bases, with 7 bases lying between them. CDR3 region: CASSLEEGDTQYF. The CDR3 nucleotides read TGCGCCAGCAGCTTGGAGGAGGGAGATACGCAGTATTTT. Together with reference TRBV5-1 and TRBJ2-3, the CDR3 gives the full variable domain: KAGVTQTPRYLIKTRGQQVTLSCSPISGHRSVSWYQQTPGQGLQFLFEYFSETQRNKGNFPGRFSGRQFSNSRSEMNVSTLELGDSALYLCASSLEEGDTQYFGPGTRLTVL.

The chain joins TRBV5-1 to TRBJ2-5, with TRBD2 matching over 11 bases. This CDR3 region has 15 residues. V trimming: 4 bases; J trimming: 0 bases; junction bases outside the gene matches: 2. Germline V gene data show CDR1 as SGHRS and CDR2 as YFSETQ. The CDR3 sequence is CASSPTSGNQETQYF. The CDR3 DNA is TGCGCCAGCAGCCCGACTAGCGGGAACCAAGAGACCCAGTACTTC.

This clonotype has ten or more counts. The chain carries TRBV6-1 and TRBJ2-3; D unclear. Trimming pared 0 bases from V and 6 bases from J, leaving 7 bases between. CDR1 and CDR2 (germline): MNHNS, SASEGT. The CDR3 sequence is 13 residues long. CDR3 sequence (DNA): TGTGCCAGCAGTGAAGCTCAAGGTGATACGCAGTATTTT. This sequence encodes CASSEAQGDTQYF.

The J gene is TRBJ2-5, the V gene TRBV19; D is undetermined. This CDR3 is built from 11 residues. The V gene's germline CDR1 is LNHDA and CDR2 SQIVND (reference sequence). Trimming cost V 6 bases and J 5 bases, with 7 bases left between them. The DNA of the CDR3 is TGTGCCAGTAGCTTATTTGAGACCCAGTACTTC. Protein sequence: CASSLFETQYF.

V and J are TRBV27 and TRBJ2-1; D call uncertain. Germline V gives CDR1 MNHEY, CDR2 SMNVEV (reference sequence). With 4 bases removed from V and 6 bases from J, the gap between germline ends came to 16 bases. The CDR3 consists of 15 residues. Written as DNA, the CDR3 is TGTGCCAGCAGTTCACTGGACGCTGGGGTCAATGAGCAGTTCTTC. Its translation is CASSSLDAGVNEQFF.

This clonotype has ten or more counts. CDR3 DNA sequence: TGCAGCGTGGGGGGGGTTTTGGTAGTTGAGCAGTTCTTC. It encodes CSVGGVLVVEQFF. The chain has TRBV29-1 and TRBJ2-1, with 7 bases that match TRBD2. V gave up 6 bases and J gave up 9 bases; unmatched junction bases: 11. Germline CDR1 SQVTM, CDR2 ANQGSEA. This CDR3 contains 13 residues.

This clonotype was found a few times. V gene TRBV10-3 combines with J gene TRBJ2-1; 8 bases line up with TRBD1. Trimming removed 7 bases from V and 3 bases from J; junction bases left unmatched: 2. Germline CDR1 is ENHRY and CDR2 is SYGVKD. The CDR3 length is 13 residues. In DNA form, the CDR3 reads TGTGCCATCACCGGACAGGGCTACAATGAGCAGTTCTTC. Translation gives CAITGQGYNEQFF.

This chain joins TRBV28 and TRBJ2-7, with D possibly matching TRBD2 (6 bases). The CDR3 loop spans 18 amino acids. CDR1 is MDHEN, CDR2 SYDVKM, per germline. Trimming removed 2 bases from V and 0 bases from J, with 20 bases in between. In DNA, the CDR3 is TGTGCCAGCAGTTTAGCGGCGGCGGGACCGAGGAGCTCCTACGAGCAGTACTTC. Protein: CASSLAAAGPRSSYEQYF. The entire variable domain, with the rest obtained from reference TRBV28 and TRBJ2-7, is as follows: DVKVTQSSRYLVKRTGEKVFLECVQDMDHENMFWYRQDPGLGLRLIYFSYDVKMKEKGDIPEGYSVSREKKERFSLILESASTNQTSMYLCASSLAAAGPRSSYEQYFGPGTRLTVT.

This clonotype was observed a handful of times. The chain combines TRBV7-2 with TRBJ2-2; 11 bases map to TRBD2. The CDR3 is 18 amino acids. With 5 bases clipped from V and 1 base from J, the junction kept 9 bases outside the gene matches. CDR1 and CDR2 (germline): SGHTA, FQGNSA. The CDR3 region has the DNA TGTGCCAGCAGCCCGGGGGTGGGACTAGCGGTGAACACCGGGGAGCTGTTTTTT. This gives the protein CASSPGVGLAVNTGELFF.

This clonotype was counted between two and nine times. The chain combines TRBV20-1 with TRBJ1-4; tentative D call: TRBD1 (5 bases). Germline V lookup: CDR1 DFQATT, CDR2 SNEGSKA (reference sequence). Trimming removed 3 bases at V and 7 bases at J, with 9 bases between. This CDR3 has 12 amino acids. The CDR3 loop reads CSASTGGEKLFF. The CDR3 DNA follows: TGCAGTGCTAGCACAGGCGGTGAAAAACTGTTTTTT.

This sequence joins TRBV12-3 or TRBV12-4 and TRBJ2-5; D is ambiguous. There are 11 residues in the CDR3. V was trimmed by 2 bases and J by 8 bases, leaving 6 bases between them. CDR3 bases: TGTGCCAGCAGTTTAAAAGGAACCCAGTACTTC. Amino acids: CASSLKGTQYF.

V and J are TRBV25-1 and TRBJ2-7; weak D call: TRBD1 (5 bases). The germline V and J ends were trimmed by 2 bases and 1 base, with 12 bases remaining between them. There are 15 residues in the CDR3. Germline values: CDR1 MGHDK, CDR2 SYGVNS. The CDR3 region is CASSEHRPGSYEQYF. As DNA, the CDR3 is TGTGCCAGCAGTGAACACCGCCCAGGGTCCTACGAGCAGTACTTC.

In its sample, this clonotype was seen a few times. The rearrangement joins TRBV11-2 to TRBJ2-1; D call uncertain. CDR1 SGHAT and CDR2 FQNNGV come from the germline V gene. Trimming pared 2 bases from V and 5 bases from J, leaving 10 bases between. The CDR3 contains 14 residues. This CDR3 is CASSLSRTHNEQFF. As DNA, the CDR3 is TGTGCCAGCAGCTTAAGCCGGACCCACAATGAGCAGTTCTTC. The variable domain in full, with the rest retrieved from reference TRBV11-2 and TRBJ2-1, is EAGVAQSPRYKIIEKRQSVAFWCNPISGHATLYWYQQILGQGPKLLIQFQNNGVVDDSQLPKDRFSAERLKGVDSTLKIQPAKLEDSAVYLCASSLSRTHNEQFFGPGTRLTVL.

This clonotype was seen many times. The chain has TRBV12-3 or TRBV12-4 and TRBJ2-3, with 9 bases aligning to TRBD1. The CDR3 consists of 14 residues. The V gene end was trimmed by 7 bases and the J gene end by 4 bases; junction bases not matched to a gene: 6. CDR3 sequence (DNA): TGTGCCAGCACAAGGGACAGGGACTCAGATACGCAGTATTTT. It is translated as CASTRDRDSDTQYF.

CDR3 DNA: TGTGCCAGCAGCGGCACAGGGCCAGATACGCAGTATTTT. Translating gives CASSGTGPDTQYF. The rearrangement uses TRBV5-6 and TRBJ2-3, with D maybe TRBD1 (6 bases). V was clipped by 4 bases and J by 4 bases, with 10 bases between them. The CDR3 runs to 13 residues. Per germline, CDR1 SGHDT and CDR2 YYEEEE.

This clonotype came up a few times. The V and J genes are TRBV5-1 and TRBJ2-1; maybe TRBD1 (5 bases). This CDR3 has 12 amino acids. From germline, CDR1 is SGHRS and CDR2 YFSETQ. Between the trimmed V and J ends, which lost 4 bases and 12 bases, there was a span of 14 bases. In DNA, the CDR3 is TGCGCCAGCAGCCCCCAACAGGAGCCGCAGTTCTTC. Protein product: CASSPQQEPQFF.

This clonotype was picked up a small number of times. The chain has TRBV6-1 and TRBJ2-1; D is possibly TRBD2 (5 bases). Germline V gene sequence: CDR1 MNHNS, CDR2 SASEGT. The V and J ends lost 10 bases and 8 bases respectively, with 18 bases between them. The CDR3 runs to 13 residues. This CDR3 is CATRLRGRDEQFF. CDR3 coding DNA: TGTGCCACCCGACTTCGGGGTAGAGATGAGCAGTTCTTC.

Only a few counts were recorded for this clonotype. This sequence joins TRBV5-1 and TRBJ1-5, with D uncertain. This CDR3 has 11 residues. Germline V CDR1 and CDR2: SGHRS, YFSETQ. V shed 8 bases and J shed 7 bases, with 10 bases lying between them. This CDR3 is CASLPGQPQHF. CDR3 nucleotides: TGCGCCAGTCTCCCGGGGCAGCCCCAGCATTTT.

V is TRBV5-1 and J is TRBJ2-1; perhaps TRBD2 as D (6 bases). Germline V gene data show CDR1 as SGHRS and CDR2 as YFSETQ. This CDR3 has 15 amino acids. Trimming pared 6 bases from V and 5 bases from J, leaving 18 bases between. The CDR3: CASTEGGRENNEQFF. The DNA of the CDR3 is TGCGCCAGCACTGAGGGAGGACGCGAAAACAATGAGCAGTTCTTC.

This clonotype was observed a handful of times. V usage is TRBV5-4 and J usage is TRBJ2-3, with TRBD1 matching 11 bases. CDR3 length: 18 amino acids. Germline assignment: CDR1 SGHNT and CDR2 YYREEE (reference sequence). V lost 5 bases to trimming and J lost 1 base; unmatched junction nucleotides: 12. CDR3 amino acids: CASSPARDRGYGTDTQYF. CDR3 sequence (DNA): TGTGCCAGCAGTCCCGCCCGGGACAGGGGGTACGGCACAGATACGCAGTATTTT.

The chain links TRBV20-1 to TRBJ2-1; perhaps TRBD2 as D (7 bases). CDR3 size: 15 residues. The V and J ends lost 3 bases and 0 bases respectively, with 12 bases between them. Germline V gene sequence: CDR1 DFQATT, CDR2 SNEGSKA (reference sequence). The CDR3 protein is CSASGEGDSYNEQFF. Here the CDR3 DNA reads TGCAGTGCTAGCGGGGAGGGGGACTCCTACAATGAGCAGTTCTTC.

The chain carries TRBV6-5 and TRBJ1-2; a weak D match, TRBD1 (5 bases). Looked up from germline, CDR1 is MNHEY and CDR2 is SVGAGI. V lost 8 bases to trimming and J lost 3 bases, with 13 bases between them. The CDR3 is 13 residues long. CDR3 loop: CASRRGGDYGYTF. Written as DNA, the CDR3 is TGTGCCAGCCGGAGGGGTGGTGACTATGGCTACACCTTC.

This clonotype has only a few counts. This rearrangement joins TRBV3-1 to TRBJ2-5, with D possibly TRBD1 on 5 matching bases. There are 15 residues in the CDR3. Trimming stripped 2 bases from V and 5 bases from J, with 15 bases between. Germline assignment: CDR1 LGHDT and CDR2 YNNKEL (reference sequence). The CDR3 DNA reads TGTGCCAGCAGCCAATCCAGTAGGGGTAGCGAGACCCAGTACTTC. This gives the protein CASSQSSRGSETQYF.

Concerning this clonotype: A much more abundant neighbour one base away suggests this may be a read error. J is TRBJ2-6 and V is TRBV2, with a tentative D call TRBD2 (5 bases). CDR3 size: 14 residues. Germline V gene data show CDR1 as SNHLY and CDR2 as FYNNEI. The V end lost 10 bases, the J end lost 0 bases, and 10 bases lay between the germline ends. The CDR3 reads CANQEASGANVLTF. CDR3 nucleotide sequence: TGTGCCAACCAGGAGGCCTCTGGGGCCAACGTCCTGACTTTC. The full variable domain, completed using reference TRBV2 and TRBJ2-6, is EPEVTQTPSHQVTQMGQEVILRCVPISNHLYFYWYRQILGQKVEFLVSFYNNEISEKSEIFDDQFSVERPDGSNFTLKIRSTKLEDSAMYFCANQEASGANVLTFGAGSRLTVL.